The 3 T cell receptor beta chains reported below all come from one sample, sequenced in a study of shared clonotypes between healthy human individuals. The naive CD8 population came from CD45RO-negative cells selected for CCR7, without terminally differentiated effector memory CD45RA+ cells. The method was immunoSEQ multiplex PCR; TCRdb's version includes in-frame clones alone and lacks a portion of them. Among approximately 810,000 clones listed, 92% were seen once. Material for sequencing was naive CD8+ T cells sorted from blood. All receptors come from a man younger than 40 in good health.

The chain recombines TRBV7-9 with TRBJ2-1, with D unresolved. This CDR3 region has 13 residues. Germline-derived CDR1 and CDR2 are SEHNR and FQNEAQ (reference sequence). The V and J ends lost 0 bases and 12 bases respectively, with 12 bases between them. DNA of the CDR3: TGTGCCAGCAGCTTAGCCCTATCCTTAGTGCAGTTCTTC. Amino acid sequence: CASSLALSLVQFF.

This chain joins TRBV9 and TRBJ2-1; TRBD2 matches at 10 bases. V lost 0 bases to trimming and J lost 5 bases; unmatched junction nucleotides: 2. This CDR3 is 15 amino acids long. Germline V gene data show CDR1 as SGDLS and CDR2 as YYNGEE. CDR3 loop: CASSVALAGNNEQFF. The DNA for the CDR3 is TGTGCCAGCAGCGTAGCACTAGCGGGAAACAATGAGCAGTTCTTC.

This chain connects TRBV2 to TRBJ2-3, with 7 positions matching TRBD1. CDR1 and CDR2 (germline): SNHLY, FYNNEI. V shed 6 bases, J shed 3 bases, and the junction held 12 bases outside the gene matches. This CDR3 has 16 amino acids. CDR3 loop: CASRARDSGRTDTQYF. CDR3 bases: TGTGCCAGCAGAGCCCGGGACAGTGGTAGGACAGATACGCAGTATTTT.